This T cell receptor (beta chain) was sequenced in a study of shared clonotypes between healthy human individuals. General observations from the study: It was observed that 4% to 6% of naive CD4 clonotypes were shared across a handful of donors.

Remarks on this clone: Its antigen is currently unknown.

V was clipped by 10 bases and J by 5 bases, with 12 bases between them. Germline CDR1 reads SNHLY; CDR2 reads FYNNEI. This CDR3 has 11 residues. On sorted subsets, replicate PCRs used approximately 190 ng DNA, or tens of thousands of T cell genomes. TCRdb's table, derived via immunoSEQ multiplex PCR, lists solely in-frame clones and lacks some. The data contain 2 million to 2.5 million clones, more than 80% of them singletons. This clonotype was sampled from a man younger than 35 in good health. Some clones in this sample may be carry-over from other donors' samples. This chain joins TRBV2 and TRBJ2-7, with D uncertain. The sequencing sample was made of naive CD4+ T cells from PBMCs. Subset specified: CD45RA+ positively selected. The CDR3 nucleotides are TGTGCCACCGATTCTGGAAACGAGCAGTACTTC. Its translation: CATDSGNEQYF.